The 4 T cell receptor beta chains given below trace back to one sample, sequenced in a study of cytomegalovirus exposure and HLA in healthy donors. 60 Vbeta and 13 Jbeta primers were used in PCR. The table came from immunoSEQ multiplex PCR; TCRdb's copy has only in-frame clones and leaves some out. The table lists around 150,000 clones, around 87% of them singletons, with approximately 4.7% in the top ten. The specimen was PBMCs. These receptors were collected from a woman in her thirties in good health and CMV-seronegative.

The gene calls are TRBV5-4 and TRBJ2-5, with a weak D call TRBD2 (5 bases). CDR3 length equals 17 residues. The germline V and J ends were trimmed by 0 bases and 5 bases, with 20 bases remaining between them. Germline CDR1 is SGHNT and CDR2 is YYREEE (reference sequence). CDR3 nucleotides: TGTGCCAGCAGCTTGGGGGGTAGCGCCGGGTCTAGGGAGACCCAGTACTTC. Translating it yields CASSLGGSAGSRETQYF.

The CDR3 nucleotides read TGTGCCAGCAGCCCAGGAAAAGCAACTAATGAAAAACTGTTTTTT. Its protein product is CASSPGKATNEKLFF. The chain couples TRBV28 to TRBJ1-4; the D is unclear. Trimming shortened V by 6 bases and J by 0 bases, and 11 bases separated the two germline ends. This CDR3 has 15 amino acids. Germline CDR1 and CDR2: MDHEN and SYDVKM.

V gene TRBV11-3 combines with J gene TRBJ1-1; D is ambiguous. The CDR3 contains 13 residues. Trimming removed 3 bases at V and 1 base at J, with 6 bases between. The germline V gene has CDR1 SGHNT and CDR2 YENEEA. The CDR3 loop reads CASSFAPNTEAFF. The CDR3 region has the DNA TGTGCCAGCAGCTTCGCGCCGAACACTGAAGCTTTCTTT.

The J gene is TRBJ2-4, the V gene TRBV4-1; TRBD1 agrees at 7 bases. Germline trimming cut 0 bases from V and 6 bases from J; bases unmatched to any gene: 2. Germline-derived CDR1 and CDR2 are MGHRA and YSYEKL. The CDR3 has 14 amino acids. The CDR3 loop reads CASSQEDRANIQYF. The CDR3 DNA reads as TGCGCCAGCAGCCAAGAAGACAGGGCAAACATTCAGTACTTC.